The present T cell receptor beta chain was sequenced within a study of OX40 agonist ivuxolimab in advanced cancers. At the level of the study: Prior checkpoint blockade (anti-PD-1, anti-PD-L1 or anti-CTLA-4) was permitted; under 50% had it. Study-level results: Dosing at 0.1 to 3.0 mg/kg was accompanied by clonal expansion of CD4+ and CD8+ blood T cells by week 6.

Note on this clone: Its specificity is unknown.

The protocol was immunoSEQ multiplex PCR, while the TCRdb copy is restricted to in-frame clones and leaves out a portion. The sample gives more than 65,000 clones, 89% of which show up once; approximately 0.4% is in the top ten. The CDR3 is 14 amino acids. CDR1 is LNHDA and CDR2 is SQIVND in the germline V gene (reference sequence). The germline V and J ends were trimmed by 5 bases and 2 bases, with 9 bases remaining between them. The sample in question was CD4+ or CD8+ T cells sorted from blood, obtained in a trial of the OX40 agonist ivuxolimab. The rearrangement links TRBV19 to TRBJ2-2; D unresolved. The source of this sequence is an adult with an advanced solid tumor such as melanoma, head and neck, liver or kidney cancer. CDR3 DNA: TGTGCCAGTAGTTTGCAGCTAAACACCGGGGAGCTGTTTTTT. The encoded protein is CASSLQLNTGELFF.